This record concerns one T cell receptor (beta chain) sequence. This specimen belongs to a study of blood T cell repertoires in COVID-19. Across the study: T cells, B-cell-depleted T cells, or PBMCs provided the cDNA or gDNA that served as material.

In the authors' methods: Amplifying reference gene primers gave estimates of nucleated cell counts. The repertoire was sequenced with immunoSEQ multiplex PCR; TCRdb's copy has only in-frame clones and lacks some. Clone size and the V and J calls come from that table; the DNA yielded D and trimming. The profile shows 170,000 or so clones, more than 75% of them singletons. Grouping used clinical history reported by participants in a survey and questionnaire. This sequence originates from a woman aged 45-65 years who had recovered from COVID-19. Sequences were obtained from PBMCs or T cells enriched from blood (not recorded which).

DNA for the CDR3: TGTGCCAGCAGCGTAGGACTAGCGGGAAGGACCCTCACAGATACGCAGTATTTT. Its translation is CASSVGLAGRTLTDTQYF. The chain is built from TRBV9 and TRBJ2-3; TRBD2 aligns across 11 bases. Germline CDR1 reads SGDLS; CDR2 reads YYNGEE. The V segment lost 0 bases and the J segment 2 bases; nucleotides outside the gene matches: 8. This CDR3 comprises 18 residues.